This section outlines one T cell receptor beta chain sequence together with its context. The data belong to a study of blood T cell repertoires in COVID-19. Clones were sequenced by immunoSEQ multiplex PCR, and TCRdb holds only the in-frame ones, with some missing. The repertoire holds approximately 36,000 clones, with around 90% as singletons. The sequence was obtained from a man between 60 and 75 years old with acute or convalescent COVID-19. The specimen sequenced was peripheral blood.

In nucleotides, the CDR3 is TGCGCCAGCAGCCCTTCGACAGGGGGCGGATACGAGCAGTACTTC. The encoded protein is CASSPSTGGGYEQYF. The rearrangement links TRBV5-1 to TRBJ2-7; 10 positions match TRBD1. The germline V gene has CDR1 SGHRS and CDR2 YFSETQ. J was trimmed by 4 bases and V by 4 bases; bases with no gene match: 8. The CDR3 sequence is 15 residues long.